A single sample gave rise to the 2 T cell receptor beta chains below, sequenced in a study of molecular identifiers for immune sequencing clone quantification. In TCRdb, the PCR reads were re-called with MiXCR into one record per CDR3 protein. The table records about 320,000 distinct CDR3 sequences, around 21% of them present only once. Sequenced sample: naive CD8+ T cells from blood, with Jurkat cell RNA spiked in. Subset: FACS-sorted CD8+CD4-CCR7+CD45RA+ naive T cells. Receptor source: a human donor in good health. Some libraries in this study had Jurkat cell RNA spiked in.

This clonotype was seen a handful of times. The V call is TRBV10-1, the J call TRBJ2-5, with 7 bases aligning to TRBD1. Germline V lookup: CDR1 WNHNN, CDR2 SYGVQD (reference sequence). This CDR3 contains 15 residues. Germline trimming cut 0 bases from V and 2 bases from J; bases unmatched to any gene: 3. The chain's CDR3 is CASSESLDRQETQYF. The DNA for the CDR3 is TGCGCCAGCAGTGAGTCGTTGGACAGGCAAGAGACCCAGTACTTC.

This clonotype was observed at least ten times. The CDR3 DNA sequence: TGTGCCAGCAGTGGCAGGGGGGGGACTAGCGGGACCTTATTGGATACGCAGTATTTT. This encodes CASSGRGGTSGTLLDTQYF. V gene TRBV28 combines with J gene TRBJ2-3; 13 bases align to TRBD2. CDR1 and CDR2 (germline): MDHEN, SYDVKM. CDR3 size: 19 residues. Germline trimming cut 5 bases from V and 6 bases from J; bases unmatched to any gene: 17.